This passage covers 3 T cell receptor beta chains from one sample sequenced in a study of shared clonotypes between healthy human individuals. Measured with immunoSEQ multiplex PCR; TCRdb has only the in-frame clones, and not every one. The sample contains roughly 510,000 clones, roughly 85% of which appear only once. Sequenced sample: PBMCs. Receptor source: a woman aged 40 to 55 in good health. Some clones in this sample may be carry-over from other donors' samples.

This clone was seen at least ten times. The rearrangement links TRBV11-1 to TRBJ2-5; D tentatively reads TRBD1 or TRBD2 (6 bases each). The CDR3 loop spans 14 amino acids. Germline loops: CDR1 SGHAT, CDR2 FQDESV (reference sequence). Trimming left V 4 bases short and J 4 bases short, with 13 bases between. This CDR3 is CASSSRQEGETQYF. Written as DNA, the CDR3 is TGTGCCAGCAGCTCCCGACAGGAGGGAGAGACCCAGTACTTC. The complete variable domain, with remaining parts taken from reference TRBV11-1 and TRBJ2-5, reads EAEVAQSPRYKITEKSQAVAFWCDPISGHATLYWYRQILGQGPELLVQFQDESVVDDSQLPKDRFSAERLKGVDSTLKIQPAELGDSAMYLCASSSRQEGETQYFGPGTRLLVL.

The V and J genes are TRBV11-2 and TRBJ2-4; TRBD1 matches 10 bases. Germline loops: CDR1 SGHAT, CDR2 FQNNGV. The CDR3 is 15 residues long. V lost 3 bases to trimming and J lost 6 bases; unmatched junction nucleotides: 5. The CDR3 DNA follows: TGTGCCAGCAGCTTGGTGGGACAGGGGAGAAACATTCAGTACTTC. Translation: CASSLVGQGRNIQYF.

The chain recombines TRBV20-1 with TRBJ2-7; D gene ambiguous. V dropped 3 bases and J dropped 2 bases, with 5 bases sitting between them. The germline V gene has CDR1 DFQATT and CDR2 SNEGSKA (reference sequence). The CDR3 is made up of 11 amino acids. The CDR3 nucleotides are TGCAGTGCTAGGGAAACCTACGAGCAGTACTTC. It codes for CSARETYEQYF.